A selection of T cell receptor beta chains follows, all from one sample in a study of cytomegalovirus exposure and HLA in healthy donors. Some clones are missing from TCRdb's copy, which holds only in-frame ones; the method was immunoSEQ multiplex PCR. The sample contains under 300,000 clones, about nine tenths of which appear only once. Sequenced material: PBMCs. The receptors originated from a girl aged 2 to 10 in good health and CMV-seronegative. Each CDR3 is given with its conserved first and last residue. The D gene is left open where the match is weak. Clone size, where shown, is once, few, many, or a class for clones that have expanded.

v_gene	j_gene	abundance	d_gene	CDR3nt	CDR3aa
TRBV5-1	TRBJ2-3	NA	TRBD1	TGTGCCAGCAGCTTGGGGACAGACGCACAAGATACGCAGTATTTT	CASSLGTDAQDTQYF
TRBV28	TRBJ1-5	NA	TRBD1	TGTGCCAGCAGTCCGGGACAGGGGTATCAGCCCCAGCATTTT	CASSPGQGYQPQHF
TRBV7-2	TRBJ2-6	NA	NA	TGTGCCAGCAGCTTCACGGGCTCTGGGGCCAACGTCCTGACTTTC	CASSFTGSGANVLTF
TRBV18	TRBJ1-1	NA	TRBD1	TGTGCCAGCTCACCACCGGAGACAGGGACTGAAGCTTTCTTT	CASSPPETGTEAFF
TRBV5-4	TRBJ2-7	NA	NA	TGTGCCAGCAGCTTGGCTAGCAGCTACGAGCAGTACTTC	CASSLASSYEQYF
TRBV7-2	TRBJ2-1	NA	TRBD2	TGTGCCAGCAACGTTGAGGCTAGCGGTTACAATGAGCAGTTCTTC	CASNVEASGYNEQFF
TRBV29-1	TRBJ2-3	NA	TRBD2	TGCAGCGCCAAAGGAGGTGTACTAGCGGGGGGCACAGATACGCAGTATTTT	CSAKGGVLAGGTDTQYF
TRBV2	TRBJ1-3	NA	NA	TGTGCCAGCAGTGCCTACTCTCCCCCCATATATTTT	CASSAYSPPIYF
TRBV9	TRBJ1-2	once	NA	TGTGCCAGCAGCGTAGGTTCCAGCTATGGCTACACCTTC	CASSVGSSYGYTF
TRBV7-9	TRBJ2-3	NA	TRBD2	TGTGCCAGCAGCGCCGGACTAGCAGCAAGCACAGATACGCAGTATTTT	CASSAGLAASTDTQYF
TRBV5-4	TRBJ1-2	NA	NA	TGTGCCAGCAGCTTGGACAGGGTTAGTGGCTACACCTTC	CASSLDRVSGYTF
TRBV19	TRBJ1-1	NA	NA	TGTGCCACCGGAAGCGTGGCGAGCACTGAAGCTTTCTTT	CATGSVASTEAFF
TRBV6-4	TRBJ2-7	NA	TRBD2	TGTGCCAGACCTGGGACTAGCGGGAGTTACGAGCAGTACTTC	CARPGTSGSYEQYF
TRBV6-5	TRBJ2-7	NA	NA	TGTGCCAGCAGTTACTCCCATTTTCAGTACTTC	CASSYSHFQYF
TRBV5-6	TRBJ2-7	NA	TRBD1	TGTGCCAGCAGGGGGTCGGGACAGAATTCCTACGAGCAGTACTTC	CASRGSGQNSYEQYF
TRBV12-5	TRBJ2-5	NA	TRBD2	TGTGCTAGTGGTTTGGTGTCGCCTGCGAGCGGGAGGGCCCCAGAGACCCAGTACTTC	CASGLVSPASGRAPETQYF
TRBV19	TRBJ1-1	NA	NA	TGTGCCAGTAGTCACGGGACAACACACACTGAAGCTTTCTTT	CASSHGTTHTEAFF
TRBV9	TRBJ2-7	NA	TRBD2	TGTGCCAGCAGCGCCTCTAGCGGGGGATCCTACGAGCAGTACTTC	CASSASSGGSYEQYF
TRBV27	TRBJ2-7	NA	NA	TGTGCCAGCAGCTCCCAACTGGCAGGGTTGGCGTACGAGCAGTACTTC	CASSSQLAGLAYEQYF
TRBV14	TRBJ2-1	NA	NA	TGTGCCAGCAGCATCACCCCTGGTAGCTACAATGAGCAGTTCTTC	CASSITPGSYNEQFF
TRBV5-1	TRBJ2-7	NA	TRBD1	TGCGCCAGCAGCGACAGGGGGCTCTACGAGCAGTACTTC	CASSDRGLYEQYF
TRBV28	TRBJ1-3	once	NA	TGTGCCAGCAGTCCCCCTGGGACTGAGGCCGTGTACACCATATATTTT	CASSPPGTEAVYTIYF
TRBV10-3	TRBJ2-2	NA	TRBD1	TGTGCCATCAGTGAGGCCTCCGGGACAGCGAACACCGGGGAGCTGTTTTTT	CAISEASGTANTGELFF
TRBV11-2	TRBJ2-1	NA	NA	TGTGCCAGCAGCTTAGGCCCTAGCGAGAGGAATGAGCAGTTCTTC	CASSLGPSERNEQFF
TRBV28	TRBJ1-6	few	NA	TGTGCCAGCAGTTTAACCCAGGGCCTCCATAATTCACCCCTCCACTTT	CASSLTQGLHNSPLHF
TRBV13	TRBJ2-5	NA	NA	TGTGCCAGCAGCTTAGGGAGAGGGGAGACCCAGTACTTC	CASSLGRGETQYF
TRBV10-1	TRBJ2-1	NA	TRBD2	TGCGCCAGCAGTGAAAGAGTCCCGGGACTAGCGGGGGTGGACAATGAGCAGTTCTTC	CASSERVPGLAGVDNEQFF
TRBV5-1	TRBJ1-6	once	TRBD1	TGCGCCAGCAGCTTGGATCCAGGGGGATTAGTATCCTATAATTCACCCCTCCACTTT	CASSLDPGGLVSYNSPLHF
TRBV11-2	TRBJ1-3	NA	NA	TGTGCCAGCAGCTTGGTATCCAGCTCTGGAAACACCATATATTTT	CASSLVSSSGNTIYF
TRBV30	TRBJ1-1	NA	NA	TGTGCCTGGAGAGCTGGGCTCAAGAACGCTGAAGCTTTCTTT	CAWRAGLKNAEAFF
TRBV19	TRBJ1-1	NA	NA	TGTGCCAGTAGTAGCCTAGGAGAGAGCACTGAAGCTTTCTTT	CASSSLGESTEAFF
TRBV16	TRBJ1-5	NA	TRBD1	TGTGCCAGCAGCCAATCTTGGACAGGCCATTATAGCAATCAGCCCCAGCATTTT	CASSQSWTGHYSNQPQHF
TRBV11-1	TRBJ2-7	NA	NA	TGTGCCAGCAGCTTAATCAACTACGAGCAGTACTTC	CASSLINYEQYF
TRBV4-2	TRBJ1-2	NA	NA	TGTGCCAGCAGCCAAGATCAAGGACAGCGCTTCGAGGGCTACACCTTC	CASSQDQGQRFEGYTF
TRBV28	TRBJ2-7	NA	TRBD1	TGTGCCAGCAGTTTGACAGGGTCCTACGAGCAGTACTTC	CASSLTGSYEQYF
TRBV7-9	TRBJ2-1	NA	NA	TGTGCCAGCAGCCCCGGACAGACGTACAATGAGCAGTTCTTC	CASSPGQTYNEQFF
TRBV4-1	TRBJ2-3	NA	NA	TGCGCCAGCAGCATTTCAGGGGAGATGGGCACAGATACGCAGTATTTT	CASSISGEMGTDTQYF
TRBV28	TRBJ2-1	NA	NA	TGTGCCAGCAGTTTACTAGATGAGCAGTTCTTC	CASSLLDEQFF
TRBV7-9	TRBJ2-3	NA	NA	TGTGCCAGCAGCTTACTAGGGGCACCTTCCACAGATACGCAGTATTTT	CASSLLGAPSTDTQYF
TRBV18	TRBJ2-3	NA	TRBD1	TGTGCCAGCTCACCCGGGACAGGGCGCACAGATACGCAGTATTTT	CASSPGTGRTDTQYF
TRBV5-1	TRBJ2-7	NA	NA	TGCGCCAGCAGCTTGGGTCCTTCGGGGGGCCTTACCGACGAGCAGTACTTC	CASSLGPSGGLTDEQYF
TRBV5-4	TRBJ2-1	NA	NA	TGTGCCAGCAGCTTGAGGAGGGGCCCGGGTAGTGAGCAGTTCTTC	CASSLRRGPGSEQFF
TRBV23-1	TRBJ2-1	NA	NA	TGCGCCAGCAGTCCGCACGGTACAGGGTTCCCCTACAATGAGCAGTTCTTC	CASSPHGTGFPYNEQFF
TRBV2	TRBJ1-5	once	TRBD1	TGTGCCAGCAGTGAACCTGGACAGGGGCAGCCCCAGCATTTT	CASSEPGQGQPQHF
TRBV7-9	TRBJ1-3	NA	NA	TGTGCCAGCAGCTTAGCGCGGGAACTGGGAAACACCATATATTTT	CASSLARELGNTIYF
TRBV14	TRBJ2-7	NA	TRBD2	TGTGCCAGCAGCCAAGATTGGGAGGGGTACGAGCAGTACTTC	CASSQDWEGYEQYF
TRBV29-1	TRBJ2-1	NA	NA	TGCAGCGTGGGGGCCTACGAGCAGTTCTTC	CSVGAYEQFF
TRBV5-1	TRBJ1-3	once	TRBD1	TGCGCCAGCAGCGGACCGGGACAGGGAAGACACACCATATATTTT	CASSGPGQGRHTIYF
TRBV7-2	TRBJ1-2	NA	NA	TGTGCCAGCAGCTTAGCTCAGGGGCCGGACTATGGCTACACCTTC	CASSLAQGPDYGYTF